Below, 20 T cell receptor beta chains from the same sample are listed, as sequenced in a study of shared clonotypes between healthy human individuals. Produced via immunoSEQ multiplex PCR; TCRdb's table is partial and in-frame only. The top ten hold roughly 0.13% of the sample, which has around 2.1 million clones, 90% to 96% seen once. Input material: naive CD4+ T cells sorted from blood. Subset given: CD45RA+ positively selected. The receptors were gathered from a man between 18 and 29 years old in good health.

V usage is TRBV5-1 and J usage is TRBJ1-1; TRBD1 might be the D (6 bases). The germline V gene encodes CDR1 SGHRS and CDR2 YFSETQ. CDR3 length: 15 residues. Trimming shortened V by 4 bases and J by 1 base, and 14 bases separated the two germline ends. The CDR3 DNA reads TGCGCCAGCAGCCCGGGACAATCAACGAACACTGAAGCTTTCTTT. The encoded protein is CASSPGQSTNTEAFF.

The chain couples TRBV11-2 to TRBJ2-7, with D possibly matching TRBD1 (6 bases). There are 16 residues in the CDR3. Germline values: CDR1 SGHAT, CDR2 FQNNGV. With 6 bases removed from V and 0 bases from J, the gap between germline ends came to 18 bases. CDR3 sequence reads: CASSLKQGSGSYEQYF. DNA of the CDR3: TGTGCCAGCAGTCTGAAACAGGGATCGGGCTCCTACGAGCAGTACTTC.

The chain couples TRBV5-6 to TRBJ2-7; 7 positions agree with TRBD2. J lost 4 bases, V lost 3 bases, and 10 bases had no gene match. CDR3 length: 15 residues. Germline assignment: CDR1 SGHDT and CDR2 YYEEEE. The CDR3 DNA is TGTGCCAGCAGCTCCTCCCGGACTAGTATATACGAGCAGTACTTC. Translating it yields CASSSSRTSIYEQYF.

V and J are TRBV6-6 and TRBJ1-5; perhaps TRBD1 as D (5 bases). This CDR3 spans 14 amino acids. Trimming left V 5 bases short and J 4 bases short, with 12 bases between. Germline CDR1 MNHNY, CDR2 SVGAGI (reference sequence). CDR3 sequence (DNA): TGTGCCAGCAGTGTCACAGGAGAAAATCAGCCCCAGCATTTT. Its protein is CASSVTGENQPQHF.

This chain links TRBV6-6 with TRBJ1-1; D is uncertain. The CDR3 runs 14 residues. Looked up from germline, CDR1 is MNHNY and CDR2 is SVGAGI (reference sequence). Trimming stripped 7 bases from V and 5 bases from J, with 17 bases between. For the CDR3, the DNA is TGTGCCAGCAACCCGACCCGAATGGGAACTGAAGCTTTCTTT. This encodes CASNPTRMGTEAFF.

The CDR3 protein is CASSLRFPAGGQGETQYF. CDR3 coding DNA: TGTGCCAGCAGCTTGAGGTTTCCAGCGGGAGGCCAGGGAGAGACCCAGTACTTC. This chain uses TRBV5-4 with TRBJ2-5, with 9 bases that match TRBD2. Trimming cost V 1 base and J 4 bases; bases outside gene matches: 14. Germline CDR1 is SGHNT and CDR2 is YYREEE (reference sequence). This CDR3 is 18 amino acids long.

As DNA, the CDR3 is TGTGCCAGCTCACCACTTCCACAGGGCGAGCAGTACTTC. It yields the protein CASSPLPQGEQYF. The rearrangement joins TRBV18 to TRBJ2-7, with D possibly matching TRBD1 (6 bases). The CDR3 runs to 13 residues. V was shortened by 1 base and J by 6 bases, with 10 bases between the two germline ends. Germline loops: CDR1 KGHSH, CDR2 LQKENI.

The V and J genes are TRBV7-9 and TRBJ2-2; weak D call: TRBD2 (6 bases). Trimming removed 6 bases at V and 1 base at J, with 6 bases between. Germline V lookup: CDR1 SEHNR, CDR2 FQNEAQ (reference sequence). There are 13 residues in the CDR3. The CDR3 nucleotides read TGTGCCAGCAGGGAGGGGAACACCGGGGAGCTGTTTTTT. It codes for CASREGNTGELFF.

The chain uses TRBV5-4 and TRBJ1-2; possibly TRBD1 for D (5 bases). V was clipped by 0 bases and J by 0 bases, with 12 bases between them. The length of the CDR3 is 16 residues. Germline V gene data show CDR1 as SGHNT and CDR2 as YYREEE (reference sequence). CDR3 region: CASSLGEGAANYGYTF. The CDR3 DNA reads TGTGCCAGCAGCTTGGGTGAAGGGGCAGCTAACTATGGCTACACCTTC.

The chain has TRBV5-1 and TRBJ1-1, with a tentative D call TRBD1 (6 bases). Germline values: CDR1 SGHRS, CDR2 YFSETQ. The CDR3 is made up of 15 amino acids. V gave up 2 bases and J gave up 4 bases, with 15 bases separating them. Here the CDR3 DNA reads TGCGCCAGCAGCTTCAATGGGGGCGGTAGCACTGAAGCTTTCTTT. Translation: CASSFNGGGSTEAFF.

The chain employs TRBV25-1 and TRBJ2-5; D is unresolved. The V gene lost 2 bases and the J gene lost 7 bases, with 8 bases spanning the gap. This CDR3 spans 12 amino acids. Per germline, CDR1 MGHDK and CDR2 SYGVNS. CDR3 sequence: CASSEVPGTQYF. CDR3 in DNA: TGTGCCAGCAGTGAAGTACCGGGGACCCAGTACTTC.

The CDR3 sequence is CASRNSYGRDTEAFF. CDR3 nucleotide sequence: TGTGCCAGCAGAAATTCTTACGGCAGGGACACTGAAGCTTTCTTT. The chain joins TRBV13 to TRBJ1-1, with D possibly TRBD1 on 5 matching bases. CDR3 length: 15 amino acids. V was shortened by 6 bases and J by 3 bases, with 17 bases between the two germline ends. Germline lookup yields CDR1 PRHDT and CDR2 FYEKMQ (reference sequence).

For this clone: This CDR3 is also generated by other DNA sequences in the sample. CDR3 DNA: TGTGCCAGCAGCTTGGAGCGCCTTAACACTGAAGCTTTCTTT. This encodes CASSLERLNTEAFF. The V and J genes are TRBV5-6 and TRBJ1-1; no firm D call. The CDR3 totals 14 residues. Germline assignment: CDR1 SGHDT and CDR2 YYEEEE. Trimming pared 0 bases from V and 2 bases from J, leaving 8 bases between.

The J gene is TRBJ2-1, the V gene TRBV27; 11 bases align to TRBD2. Trimming cost V 6 bases and J 9 bases; bases outside gene matches: 13. The germline CDR1 and CDR2 sequences are MNHEY and SMNVEV (reference sequence). CDR3 length equals 16 residues. CDR3 protein: CASRVTSGNPPGEQFF. The CDR3, as DNA: TGTGCCAGCAGGGTGACTAGCGGGAATCCCCCGGGTGAGCAGTTCTTC.

This clone was recorded only once. This same CDR3 is encoded by further DNA sequences in the sample. The V gene is TRBV5-1, the J gene TRBJ2-2; D is unresolved. CDR1 and CDR2 from the germline V gene are SGHRS and YFSETQ. V gave up 3 bases and J gave up 2 bases, with 5 bases separating them. The CDR3 runs to 13 residues. CDR3 in DNA: TGCGCCAGCAGCTCCCAAAACACCGGGGAGCTGTTTTTT. Protein: CASSSQNTGELFF.

V usage is TRBV2 and J usage is TRBJ1-1, with unresolved D. CDR1 is SNHLY, CDR2 FYNNEI, per germline. V was shortened by 5 bases and J by 1 base, with 5 bases between the two germline ends. The CDR3 length is 12 residues. In DNA, the CDR3 is TGTGCCAGCAGTCTAACGAACACTGAAGCTTTCTTT. It yields the protein CASSLTNTEAFF.

This clone was seen just once. V and J are TRBV7-2 and TRBJ2-1, with 15 bases aligning to TRBD2. The CDR3 covers 19 residues. Germline CDR1 SGHTA, CDR2 FQGNSA. Losses at the gene ends were 3 bases for V and 8 bases for J; bases not matched to a gene: 14. The CDR3, as DNA: TGTGCCAGCAGCTTTGGGGGACGGGGGACTAGCGGGAGGTTCGATGAGCAGTTCTTC. Translation gives CASSFGGRGTSGRFDEQFF.

There are a few counts of this clone. The chain has TRBV5-6 and TRBJ1-2; TRBD1 matches 9 bases. After removal of 4 bases from V and 0 bases from J, the junction contained 7 bases not matched to a gene. Per the germline V gene, CDR1 is SGHDT and CDR2 is YYEEEE. The CDR3 consists of 16 residues. The CDR3: CASSPGTGQANYGYTF. CDR3 sequence (DNA): TGTGCCAGCAGCCCGGGGACAGGGCAAGCTAACTATGGCTACACCTTC.

The V and J genes are TRBV18 and TRBJ2-5; D possibly corresponds to TRBD1 (6 bases). CDR1 KGHSH and CDR2 LQKENI come from the germline V gene. V was cut by 0 bases and J by 2 bases, with 16 bases left in between. The CDR3 contains 17 residues. CDR3 sequence: CASSPPIGTMGQETQYF. The CDR3 coding sequence is TGTGCCAGCTCACCACCGATAGGGACAATGGGGCAAGAGACCCAGTACTTC.

The chain joins TRBV11-3 to TRBJ2-5; D unclear. Germline V gene sequence: CDR1 SGHNT, CDR2 YENEEA. The CDR3 extends over 13 amino acids. V gave up 5 bases and J gave up 0 bases, with 7 bases separating them. The CDR3 coding sequence is TGTGCCAGCAGCGGGCAGAACCAAGAGACCCAGTACTTC. Translated, it gives CASSGQNQETQYF.